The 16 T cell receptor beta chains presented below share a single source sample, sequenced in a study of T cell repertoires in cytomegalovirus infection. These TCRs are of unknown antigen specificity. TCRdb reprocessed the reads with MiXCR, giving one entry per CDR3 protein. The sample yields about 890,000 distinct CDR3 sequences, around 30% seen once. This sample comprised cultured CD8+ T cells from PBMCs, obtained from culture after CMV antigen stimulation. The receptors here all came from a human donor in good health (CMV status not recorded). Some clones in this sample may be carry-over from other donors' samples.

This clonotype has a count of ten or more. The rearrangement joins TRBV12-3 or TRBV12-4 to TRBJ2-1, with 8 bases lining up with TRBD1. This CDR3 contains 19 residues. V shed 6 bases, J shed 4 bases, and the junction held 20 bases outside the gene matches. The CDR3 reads CASSLLLDRDLIRYNEQFF. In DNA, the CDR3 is TGTGCCAGCAGCCTCCTTTTGGACAGGGATTTAATAAGATACAATGAGCAGTTCTTC.

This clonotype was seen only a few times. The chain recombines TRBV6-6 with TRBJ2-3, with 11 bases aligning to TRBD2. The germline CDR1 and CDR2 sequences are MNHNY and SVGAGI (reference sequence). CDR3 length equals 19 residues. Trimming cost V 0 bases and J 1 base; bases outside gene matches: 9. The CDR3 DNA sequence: TGTGCCAGCAGTTACTCGGGGATAGCGGGGGGGCCGGGCACAGATACGCAGTATTTT. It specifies CASSYSGIAGGPGTDTQYF.

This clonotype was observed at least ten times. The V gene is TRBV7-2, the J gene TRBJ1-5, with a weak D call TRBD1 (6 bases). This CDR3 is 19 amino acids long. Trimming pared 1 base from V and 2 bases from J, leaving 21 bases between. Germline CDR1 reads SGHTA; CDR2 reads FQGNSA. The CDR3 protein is CASSLGWGGLSPGNQPQHF. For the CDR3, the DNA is TGTGCCAGCAGCTTAGGGTGGGGGGGCCTAAGCCCTGGCAATCAGCCCCAGCATTTT.

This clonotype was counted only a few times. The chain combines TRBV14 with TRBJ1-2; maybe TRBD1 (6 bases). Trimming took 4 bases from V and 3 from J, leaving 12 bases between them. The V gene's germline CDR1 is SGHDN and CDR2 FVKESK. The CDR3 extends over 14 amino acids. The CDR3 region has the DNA TGTGCCAGCAGCCCCCGGGACACCCACTATGGCTACACCTTC. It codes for CASSPRDTHYGYTF.

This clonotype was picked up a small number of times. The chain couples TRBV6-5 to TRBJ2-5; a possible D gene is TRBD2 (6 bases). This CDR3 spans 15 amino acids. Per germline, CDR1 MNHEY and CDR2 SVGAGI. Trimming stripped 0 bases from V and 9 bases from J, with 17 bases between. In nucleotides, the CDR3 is TGTGCCAGCAGTTACTCGCGGGGACTGGGGGTGTCCCAGTACTTC. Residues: CASSYSRGLGVSQYF.

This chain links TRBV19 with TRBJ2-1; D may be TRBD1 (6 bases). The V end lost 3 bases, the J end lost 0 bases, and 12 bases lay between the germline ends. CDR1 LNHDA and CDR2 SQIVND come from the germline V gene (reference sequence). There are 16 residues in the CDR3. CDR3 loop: CASSIGQSYSYNEQFF. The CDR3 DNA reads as TGTGCCAGTAGTATCGGACAGAGCTACTCCTACAATGAGCAGTTCTTC.

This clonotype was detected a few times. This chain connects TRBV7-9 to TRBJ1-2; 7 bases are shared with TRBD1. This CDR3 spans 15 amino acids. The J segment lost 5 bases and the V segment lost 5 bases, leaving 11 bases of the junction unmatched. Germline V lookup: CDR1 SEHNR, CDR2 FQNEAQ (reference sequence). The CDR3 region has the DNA TGTGCCAGCAGCCCACCCCCCGGGACAGCTTATGGCTACACCTTC. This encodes CASSPPPGTAYGYTF.

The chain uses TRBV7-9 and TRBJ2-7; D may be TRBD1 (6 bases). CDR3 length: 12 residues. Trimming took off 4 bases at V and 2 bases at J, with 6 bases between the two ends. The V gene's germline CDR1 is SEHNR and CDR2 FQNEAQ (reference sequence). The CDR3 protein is CASSYRAYEQYF. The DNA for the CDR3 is TGTGCCAGCAGCTACAGGGCCTACGAGCAGTACTTC.

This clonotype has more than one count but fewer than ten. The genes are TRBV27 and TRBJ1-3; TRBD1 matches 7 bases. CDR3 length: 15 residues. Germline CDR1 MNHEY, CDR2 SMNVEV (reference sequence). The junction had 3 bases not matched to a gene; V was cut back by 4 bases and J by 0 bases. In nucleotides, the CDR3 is TGTGCCAGCAGTTCGACAGGGTCCTCTGGAAACACCATATATTTT. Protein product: CASSSTGSSGNTIYF.

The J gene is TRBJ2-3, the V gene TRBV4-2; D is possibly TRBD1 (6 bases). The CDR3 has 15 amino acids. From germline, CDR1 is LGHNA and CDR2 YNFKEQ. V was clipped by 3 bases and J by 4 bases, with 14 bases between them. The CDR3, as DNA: TGTGCCAGCAGCCAGGGGCAGGGGATCGCAGATACGCAGTATTTT. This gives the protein CASSQGQGIADTQYF.

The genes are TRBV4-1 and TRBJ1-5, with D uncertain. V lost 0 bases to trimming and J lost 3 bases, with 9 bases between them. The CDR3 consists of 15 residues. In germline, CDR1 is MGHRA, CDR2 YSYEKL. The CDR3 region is CASSQDQGSNQPQHF. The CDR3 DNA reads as TGCGCCAGCAGCCAAGATCAAGGGTCCAATCAGCCCCAGCATTTT.

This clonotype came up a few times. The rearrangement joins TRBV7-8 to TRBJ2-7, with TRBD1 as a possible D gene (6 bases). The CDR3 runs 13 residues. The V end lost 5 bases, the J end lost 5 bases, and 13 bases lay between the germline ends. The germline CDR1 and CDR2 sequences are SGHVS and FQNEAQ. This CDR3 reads CASSLGQTNEQYV. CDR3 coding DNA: TGTGCCAGCAGCCTTGGACAGACTAACGAGCAGTACGTC.

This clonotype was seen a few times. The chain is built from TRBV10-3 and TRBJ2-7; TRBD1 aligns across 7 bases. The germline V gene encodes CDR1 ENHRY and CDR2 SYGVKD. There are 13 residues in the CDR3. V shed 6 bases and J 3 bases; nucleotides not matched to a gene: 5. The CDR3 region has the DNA TGTGCCATCAGGACAGGGCACAACTACGAGCAGTACTTC. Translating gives CAIRTGHNYEQYF.

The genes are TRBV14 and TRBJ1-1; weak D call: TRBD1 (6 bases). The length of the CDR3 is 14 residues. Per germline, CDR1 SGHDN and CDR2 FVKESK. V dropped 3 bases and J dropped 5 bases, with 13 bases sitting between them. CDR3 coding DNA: TGTGCCAGCAGCCAGAGGGGGTCGGGTACTGAAGCTTTCTTT. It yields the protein CASSQRGSGTEAFF.

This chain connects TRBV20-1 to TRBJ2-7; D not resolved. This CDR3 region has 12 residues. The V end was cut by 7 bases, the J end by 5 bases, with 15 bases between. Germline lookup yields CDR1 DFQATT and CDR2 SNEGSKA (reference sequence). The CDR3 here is CSDEVATHEQYF. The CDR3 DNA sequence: TGCAGTGATGAGGTGGCTACCCACGAGCAGTACTTC.

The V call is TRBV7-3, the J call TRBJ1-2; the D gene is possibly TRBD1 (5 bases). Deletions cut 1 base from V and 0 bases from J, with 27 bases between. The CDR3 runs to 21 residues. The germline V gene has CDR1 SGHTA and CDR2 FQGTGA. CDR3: CASSLIREWGMRQKPNYGYTF. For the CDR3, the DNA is TGTGCCAGCAGCTTAATCCGAGAGTGGGGGATGAGACAGAAACCTAACTATGGCTACACCTTC.